This T cell receptor beta chain is drawn from a study of cytomegalovirus exposure and HLA in healthy donors. Remarks on this clone: Antigen specificity is unknown.

V trimming: 2 bases; J trimming: 5 bases; junction bases outside the gene matches: 6. The CDR3 runs to 16 residues. Germline values: CDR1 KGHSH, CDR2 LQKENI. PCR involved 60 Vbeta and 13 Jbeta primers. Here immunoSEQ multiplex PCR was the method, and the copy in TCRdb shows in-frame clones only, minus some. Of some 110,000 clones in the sample, nearly 15% were seen once. Findings and limits, study-wide: Relative to equally common others, HLA-associated TCR beta chains showed greater clonal expansion in a later analysis.

Sequences were obtained from PBMCs. This sequence joins TRBV18 and TRBJ2-5; TRBD2 matches at 12 bases. This receptor was identified in a female donor in good health and CMV-seronegative. The CDR3 bases are TGTGCCAGCTCACCAGGACTAGCGGGAAGGGGCGAGACCCAGTACTTC. The encoded protein is CASSPGLAGRGETQYF.